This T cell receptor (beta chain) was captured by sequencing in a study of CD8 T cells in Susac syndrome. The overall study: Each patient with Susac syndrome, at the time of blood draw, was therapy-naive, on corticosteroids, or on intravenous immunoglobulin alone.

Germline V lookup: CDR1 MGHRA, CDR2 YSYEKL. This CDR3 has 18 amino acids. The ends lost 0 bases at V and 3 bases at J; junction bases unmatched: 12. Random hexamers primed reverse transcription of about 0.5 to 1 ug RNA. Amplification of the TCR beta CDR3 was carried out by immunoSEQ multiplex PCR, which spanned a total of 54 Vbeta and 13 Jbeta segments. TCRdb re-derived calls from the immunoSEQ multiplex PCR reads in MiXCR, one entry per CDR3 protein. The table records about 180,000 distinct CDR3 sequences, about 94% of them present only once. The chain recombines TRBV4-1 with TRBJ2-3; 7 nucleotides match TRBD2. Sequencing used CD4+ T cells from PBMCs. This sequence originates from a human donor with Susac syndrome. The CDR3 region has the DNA TGCGCCAGCAGCCAAGATTTTCGAGCGGGAAGCACAACAGATACGCAGTATTTT. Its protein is CASSQDFRAGSTTDTQYF.